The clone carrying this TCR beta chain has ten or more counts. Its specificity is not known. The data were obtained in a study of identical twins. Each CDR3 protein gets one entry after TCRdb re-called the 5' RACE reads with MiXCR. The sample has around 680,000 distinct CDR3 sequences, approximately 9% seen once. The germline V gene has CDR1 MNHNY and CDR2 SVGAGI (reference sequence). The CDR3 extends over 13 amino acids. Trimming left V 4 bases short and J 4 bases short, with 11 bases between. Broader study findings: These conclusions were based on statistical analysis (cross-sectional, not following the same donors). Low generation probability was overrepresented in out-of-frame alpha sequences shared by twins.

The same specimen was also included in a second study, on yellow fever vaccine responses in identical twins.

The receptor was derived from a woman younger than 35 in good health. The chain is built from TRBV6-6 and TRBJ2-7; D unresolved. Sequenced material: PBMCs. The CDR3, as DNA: TGTGCCAGCAGTTCCTTGGCCGGGTACGAGCAGTACTTC. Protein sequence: CASSSLAGYEQYF.